Each of the 27 T cell receptor beta chains below was sequenced from the same sample in a study of glioma-infiltrating T cells. TCR alpha and beta CDR3 regions were amplified from RNA using iRepertoire nested multiplex PCR. TCRdb re-analysed the multiplex PCR reads in MiXCR, keeping a single row per CDR3 protein. The sample lists 300,000 to 400,000 distinct CDR3 sequences, roughly two fifths seen once, with 12% in the top ten. The sequenced sample consisted of glioma tissue, nonneoplastic brain tissue, or PBMCs (not recorded which). The receptors were sampled from a human donor with low-grade glioma or glioblastoma, undergoing nonglioma brain surgery, or in good health (not recorded which).

This clonotype turned up a few times. The chain has TRBV7-2 and TRBJ2-7, with D unclear. Per germline, CDR1 SGHTA and CDR2 FQGNSA. The CDR3 loop spans 10 amino acids. V was cut by 7 bases and J by 6 bases, with 7 bases left in between. CDR3 region: CASNYGEQYF. The CDR3 coding sequence is TGTGCCAGCAACTATGGCGAGCAGTACTTC.

Comment on this clonotype: The CDR3 carries no conserved terminal phenylalanine or tryptophan, so it likely arises from a read error. V and J are TRBV20-1 and TRBJ1-1, with 7 bases identical to TRBD1. The germline CDR1 and CDR2 sequences are DFQATT and SNEGSKA (reference sequence). This CDR3 has 15 residues. With V trimmed by 5 bases and J by 4 bases, 13 bases remained unmatched. The CDR3 DNA reads TGCAGTGCTGGAACTGGGTCAGGGGGTGGCACTGAAGCTTTCTCT. Amino acids: CSAGTGSGGGTEAFS.

A few counts support this clonotype. For the CDR3, the DNA is TGTGCCAGCAGCCACCCCTCGACGGGACTAGCGACGAACACCGGGGAGCTGTTTTTT. Its protein is CASSHPSTGLATNTGELFF. The chain links TRBV6-1 to TRBJ2-2, with 10 bases identical to TRBD2. Germline loops: CDR1 MNHNS, CDR2 SASEGT. With 6 bases clipped from V and 0 bases from J, the junction kept 13 bases outside the gene matches. This CDR3 comprises 19 residues.

This clonotype was counted only a few times. The V and J genes are TRBV7-2 and TRBJ1-1; D is possibly TRBD1 (6 bases). Germline assignment: CDR1 SGHTA and CDR2 FQGNSA. Trimming removed 3 bases from V and 4 bases from J, with 15 bases in between. The CDR3 is 15 residues long. Here the CDR3 DNA reads TGTGCCAGCAGCTTTGCCGGAACAGGGACCACTGAAGCTTTCTTT. This encodes CASSFAGTGTTEAFF.

The gene calls are TRBV19 and TRBJ1-5; 7 bases match TRBD1. V gave up 6 bases and J gave up 4 bases; unmatched junction bases: 9. The CDR3 is 15 amino acids. Germline V gene lookup returns CDR1 LNHDA and CDR2 SQIVND (reference sequence). The CDR3 nucleotides are TGTGCCAGTAGCGTGACAGGGATAAGGAATCAGCCCCAGCATTTT. This gives the protein CASSVTGIRNQPQHF. Combining the CDR3 with reference TRBV19 and TRBJ1-5 gives the whole variable domain DGGITQSPKYLFRKEGQNVTLSCEQNLNHDAMYWYRQDPGQGLRLIYYSQIVNDFQKGDIAEGYSVSREKKESFPLTVTSAQKNPTAFYLCASSVTGIRNQPQHFGDGTRLSIL.

This clonotype has ten or more counts. The chain employs TRBV25-1 and TRBJ1-1; D uncertain. From germline, CDR1 is MGHDK and CDR2 SYGVNS. V was shortened by 4 bases and J by 1 base, with 19 bases between the two germline ends. The CDR3 consists of 17 residues. The CDR3 DNA reads as TGTGCCAGCAGTGCTCCCTTAGGGAAAATGAGGAACACTGAAGCTTTCTTT. Protein sequence: CASSAPLGKMRNTEAFF.

This chain joins TRBV4-1 and TRBJ2-4; TRBD1 matches at 9 bases. This CDR3 is built from 18 residues. Germline CDR1 MGHRA, CDR2 YSYEKL. The V gene end was trimmed by 3 bases and the J gene end by 1 base; junction bases not matched to a gene: 10. This CDR3 is CASSHPQGADLAKNIQYF. CDR3 DNA: TGCGCCAGCAGCCACCCACAGGGGGCGGATTTGGCCAAAAACATTCAGTACTTC.

Of note for this clonotype: The junction does not match germline at one end; this may be a read error. CDR3 sequence: CASRQAGMNTEAFF. CDR3 DNA: TGTGCCAGCAGACAAGCAGGGATGAACACTGAAGCTTTCTTT. The chain recombines TRBV4-2 with TRBJ1-1; D is perhaps TRBD1 (5 bases). Germline assignment: CDR1 LGHNA and CDR2 YNFKEQ. The CDR3 covers 14 residues.

CDR3 amino acids: CASSATEGLPYEQYF. The CDR3 DNA reads TGTGCCAGCAGTGCCACGGAGGGCCTTCCCTACGAGCAGTACTTC. The J gene is TRBJ2-7, the V gene TRBV27, with D perhaps TRBD2 (6 bases). The CDR3 is 15 residues long. CDR1 and CDR2 from the germline V gene are MNHEY and SMNVEV (reference sequence). V was cut by 5 bases and J by 2 bases, with 16 bases left in between.

The rearrangement uses TRBV20-1 and TRBJ2-7, with 13 bases that match TRBD2. Germline V gene lookup returns CDR1 DFQATT and CDR2 SNEGSKA (reference sequence). CDR3 size: 14 residues. Losses at the gene ends were 5 bases for V and 5 bases for J; bases not matched to a gene: 6. The CDR3 is CSALTSGGGDEQYF. The CDR3, as DNA: TGCAGTGCTCTTACTAGCGGGGGGGGGGACGAGCAGTACTTC.

As regards this clonotype: This sequence may be a read error, since a much larger clone differs from it by one base. This CDR3 is missing its conserved last phenylalanine or tryptophan, likely due to a read error. The V call is TRBV7-9, the J call TRBJ1-1; D is uncertain. This CDR3 spans 13 amino acids. The germline V and J ends were trimmed by 4 bases and 1 base, with 7 bases remaining between them. CDR1 and CDR2 from the germline V gene are SEHNR and FQNEAQ (reference sequence). As DNA, the CDR3 is TGTGCCAGCAGCTCCCGGAAGAACACTGAAGCTTTCTTA. It encodes CASSSRKNTEAFL.

The chain recombines TRBV28 with TRBJ1-5; 8 bases are shared with TRBD1. Unmatched junction bases numbered 6, after V lost 2 bases and J lost 9 bases. Looked up from germline, CDR1 is MDHEN and CDR2 is SYDVKM. The CDR3 runs 14 residues. CDR3 bases: TGTGCCAGCAGTTTACTGACAGGGGAACCGCCCCAGCATTTT. Amino acids: CASSLLTGEPPQHF.

Only a few counts were recorded for this clonotype. The chain joins TRBV7-8 to TRBJ1-5, with 7 positions matching TRBD1. The length of the CDR3 is 16 residues. Germline-derived CDR1 and CDR2 are SGHVS and FQNEAQ. The V segment lost 1 base and the J segment 0 bases; nucleotides outside the gene matches: 3. The CDR3 loop is CASSLGQGYSNQPQHF. The CDR3 nucleotides are TGTGCCAGCAGCTTAGGACAGGGCTATAGCAATCAGCCCCAGCATTTT.

This clonotype was detected ten times or more. The chain carries TRBV20-1 and TRBJ2-3, with 9 bases fitting TRBD1. The germline CDR1 and CDR2 sequences are DFQATT and SNEGSKA (reference sequence). The CDR3 consists of 17 residues. The trim removed 5 bases at V and 1 base at J, leaving 13 bases unmatched. The CDR3 DNA follows: TGCAGTGCTGCACCCGGGACAGGGTGGAGGGGCACAGATACGCAGTATTTT. The encoded protein is CSAAPGTGWRGTDTQYF.

The chain joins TRBV28 to TRBJ2-3; 10 bases agree with TRBD2. The V segment lost 4 bases and the J segment 2 bases; nucleotides outside the gene matches: 15. This CDR3 is built from 19 residues. Germline-derived CDR1 and CDR2 are MDHEN and SYDVKM. In nucleotides, the CDR3 is TGTGCCAGCAGTTGGCTTAGCGGGAGGCCGGAGGACACCACAGATACGCAGTATTTT. Residues: CASSWLSGRPEDTTDTQYF.

This clonotype was seen a single time. One end of the junction varies from germline; a read error may be responsible. J is TRBJ1-1 and V is TRBV10-3; maybe TRBD1 (5 bases). The CDR3 sequence is 14 residues long. Germline loops: CDR1 ENHRY, CDR2 SYGVKD. The CDR3 nucleotides are TGTGCCATCAGTCGGGACGTCGAGAACACTGAAGATTTCTTT. Translation gives CAISRDVENTEDFF.

The chain combines TRBV24-1 with TRBJ2-1, with D perhaps matching TRBD1 (6 bases). V lost 4 bases to trimming and J lost 6 bases, with 12 bases between them. CDR1 KGHDR and CDR2 SFDVKD come from the germline V gene. The CDR3 is 14 amino acids. The CDR3 sequence: CATSELGQRNEQFF. The CDR3 nucleotides read TGTGCCACCAGTGAACTTGGACAGCGCAATGAGCAGTTCTTC.

The table lists this clonotype with a few counts. In nucleotides, the CDR3 is TGTGCCAGCAGCCTACCACAGGGGTCAGACTATGGCTACACCTTC. Amino acid sequence: CASSLPQGSDYGYTF. The chain links TRBV5-4 to TRBJ1-2; TRBD1 agrees at 7 bases. Germline assignment: CDR1 SGHNT and CDR2 YYREEE (reference sequence). The CDR3 has 15 residues. The V segment lost 4 bases and the J segment 3 bases; nucleotides outside the gene matches: 9.

For this clonotype: A clone one base away is much larger, so this may be a read error. This chain uses TRBV20-1 with TRBJ1-1; 7 nucleotides match TRBD1. V lost 2 bases and J lost 3; bases outside the gene matches: 12. The CDR3 is made up of 16 amino acids. Per the germline V gene, CDR1 is DFQATT and CDR2 is SNEGSKA (reference sequence). The CDR3 protein is CSARPPGQWLDTEAFF. CDR3 DNA sequence: TGCAGTGCTAGACCACCGGGACAGTGGTTGGACACTGAAGCTTTCTTT.

This chain links TRBV20-1 with TRBJ2-5; a possible D gene is TRBD2 (6 bases). V was cut by 6 bases and J by 0 bases, with 20 bases left in between. The CDR3 has 16 residues. Per the germline V gene, CDR1 is DFQATT and CDR2 is SNEGSKA (reference sequence). The CDR3 sequence is CSAYDFRRANQETQYF. CDR3 coding DNA: TGCAGTGCCTACGACTTTCGGAGGGCCAACCAAGAGACCCAGTACTTC.

This clonotype has at least ten counts. The chain recombines TRBV6-1 with TRBJ2-6, with a weak D call TRBD1 (5 bases). This CDR3 has 15 residues. Trimming took 3 bases from V and 3 from J, leaving 9 bases between them. Germline values: CDR1 MNHNS, CDR2 SASEGT. The CDR3 bases are TGTGCCAGCAGTGACGTAGGGGTTGGGGCCAACGTCCTGACTTTC. As protein: CASSDVGVGANVLTF.

The table lists this clonotype with a few counts. The J gene is TRBJ2-1, the V gene TRBV7-6; no reliable D call. CDR3 length: 18 amino acids. Germline-derived CDR1 and CDR2 are SGHVS and FNYEAQ. The V end was cut by 1 base, the J end by 0 bases, with 16 bases between. The CDR3 here is CASSLDFYRLSSYNEQFF. Written as DNA, the CDR3 is TGTGCCAGCAGCTTAGACTTTTACCGGCTGAGCTCCTACAATGAGCAGTTCTTC.

Regarding this clonotype: One end of the junction varies from germline; a read error may be responsible. The chain couples TRBV6-6 to TRBJ1-1; D remains ambiguous. The length of the CDR3 is 13 residues. Per the germline V gene, CDR1 is MNHNY and CDR2 is SVGAGI (reference sequence). The chain's CDR3 is CACSYSLNTEAFF. Here the CDR3 DNA reads TGTGCCTGCAGTTACTCGTTAAACACTGAAGCTTTCTTT.

This clonotype appeared a single time. The CDR3 carries no conserved terminal phenylalanine or tryptophan, so it likely arises from a read error. The V call is TRBV6-9, the J call TRBJ1-2; possible D gene TRBD1, 5 bases. Germline CDR1 MNHGY, CDR2 SVAAGI. V was trimmed by 3 bases and J by 8 bases, leaving 10 bases between them. The length of the CDR3 is 12 residues. The CDR3 coding sequence is TGTGCCAGCAGTTACGCAGGGAGAGGCTACACCTAC. Amino acid sequence: CASSYAGRGYTY.

The rearrangement joins TRBV15 to TRBJ2-7; D unresolved. Germline V gene data show CDR1 as LNHNV and CDR2 as YYDKDF (reference sequence). Between the trimmed V and J ends, which lost 1 base and 0 bases, there was a span of 7 bases. CDR3 length: 14 residues. CDR3 in DNA: TGTGCCACCAGCAGAGTTGCAGTCTCCTACGAGCAGTACTTC. Translation: CATSRVAVSYEQYF.

There are a few counts of this clonotype. One end of the junction fails to match germline, which may point to a read error. The chain couples TRBV7-7 to TRBJ2-2, with TRBD2 matching 7 bases. Germline V gene lookup returns CDR1 SSHAT and CDR2 FNYEAQ (reference sequence). The CDR3 has 16 residues. DNA for the CDR3: TGTGCTAGCAGCTTAGTTGCGGGAGTTAACACCGGGGAGCTGTTTTTT. It specifies CASSLVAGVNTGELFF.

This clonotype has just one count. The chain uses TRBV12-3 or TRBV12-4 and TRBJ2-7, with a possible D match to TRBD1 (5 bases). V was clipped by 3 bases and J by 1 base, with 19 bases between them. This CDR3 spans 17 amino acids. In DNA form, the CDR3 reads TGTGCCAGCAGTTTGTCCATTAGACAGCCGAAGTCCTACGAGCAGTACTTC. The encoded protein is CASSLSIRQPKSYEQYF.